This T cell receptor beta chain originates from a study of beta chain features in type 1 diabetes. General study findings and limits: Because the template was cDNA, high-expressing cells might be over-represented. Unsettled here was the matter of whether HLA type influences TCRB rearrangement. The similarity of naive, central memory and Treg TCRB repertoires appeared greater among patients than among healthy donors. Researchers report that Type 1 diabetes patients had moderately but significantly shorter TCRB CDR3s across all four CD4+ subsets.

On this clone itself: The antigen is unknown.

Sorting that relied on CD45RO/CCR7/CD25/CD127/CD95/CD27 yielded CD4+ naive, central memory, regulatory and stem cell-like memory cells. CDR3 length: 16 amino acids. V lost 3 bases and J lost 0, with 15 bases in between. CDR1 and CDR2 (germline): SEHNR, FQNEAQ (reference sequence). The sequenced template was cDNA made from the entire isolated RNA. Measured with immunoSEQ multiplex PCR; TCRdb has only the in-frame clones, and not every one. The sample includes 640,000 or so clones, about an eighth of them seen just once. The receptor was derived from a man aged 18 to 30 with type 1 diabetes. The sequenced sample was naive CD4+ T cells from blood. The chain has TRBV7-9 and TRBJ2-7; D remains unclear. CDR3: CASSFRVGRLSYEQYF. The CDR3 nucleotides read TGTGCCAGCAGCTTTAGAGTAGGACGGCTCTCCTACGAGCAGTACTTC.